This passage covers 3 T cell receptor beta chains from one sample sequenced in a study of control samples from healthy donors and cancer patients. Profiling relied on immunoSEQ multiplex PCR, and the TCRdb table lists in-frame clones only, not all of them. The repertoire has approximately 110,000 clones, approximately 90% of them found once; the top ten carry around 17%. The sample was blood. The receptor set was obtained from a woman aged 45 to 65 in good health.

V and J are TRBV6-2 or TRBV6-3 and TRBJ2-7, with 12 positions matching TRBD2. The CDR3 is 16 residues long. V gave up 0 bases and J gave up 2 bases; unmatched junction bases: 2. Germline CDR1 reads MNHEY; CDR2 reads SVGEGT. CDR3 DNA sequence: TGTGCCAGCAGTTACTCAGCTAGCGGGAGGGCCTACGAGCAGTACGTC. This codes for CASSYSASGRAYEQYV.

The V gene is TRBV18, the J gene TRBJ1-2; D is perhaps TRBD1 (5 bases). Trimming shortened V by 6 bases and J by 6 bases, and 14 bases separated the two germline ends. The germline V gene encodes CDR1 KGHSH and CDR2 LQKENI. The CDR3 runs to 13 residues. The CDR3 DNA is TGTGCCAGCTCCCTGGGACGGCCGGATGGCTACACCTTC. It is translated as CASSLGRPDGYTF. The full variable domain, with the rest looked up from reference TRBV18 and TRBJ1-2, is NAGVMQNPRHLVRRRGQEARLRCSPMKGHSHVYWYRQLPEEGLKFMVYLQKENIIDESGMPKERFSAEFPKEGPSILRIQQVVRGDSAAYFCASSLGRPDGYTFGSGTRLTVV.

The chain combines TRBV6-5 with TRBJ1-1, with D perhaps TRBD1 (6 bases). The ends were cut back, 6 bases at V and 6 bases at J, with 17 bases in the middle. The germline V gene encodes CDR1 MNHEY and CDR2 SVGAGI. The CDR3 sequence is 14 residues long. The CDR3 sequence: CASSQAPHRAEAFF. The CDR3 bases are TGTGCCAGCAGCCAAGCCCCCCACAGGGCTGAAGCTTTCTTT.